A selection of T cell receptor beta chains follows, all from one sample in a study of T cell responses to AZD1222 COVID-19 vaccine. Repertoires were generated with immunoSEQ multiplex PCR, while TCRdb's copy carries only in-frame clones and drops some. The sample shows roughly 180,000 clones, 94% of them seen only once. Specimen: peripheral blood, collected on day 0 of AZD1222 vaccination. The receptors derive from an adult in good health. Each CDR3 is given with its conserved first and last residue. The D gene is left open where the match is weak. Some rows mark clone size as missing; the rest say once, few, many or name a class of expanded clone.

CDR3aa: CATSRGRGLADLKQYF
CDR3nt: TGTGCCACCAGCAGGGGGCGCGGACTAGCGGATTTAAAGCAGTACTTC
abundance: few
len: 16
v_gene: TRBV15
d_gene: TRBD2
j_gene: TRBJ2-7

CDR3aa: CASSAPGHLAKNIQYF
CDR3nt: TGTGCCAGCAGCGCACCGGGACACCTAGCCAAAAACATTCAGTACTTC
abundance: -
len: 16
v_gene: TRBV5-6
d_gene: -
j_gene: TRBJ2-4

CDR3aa: CATSADSSTDTQYF
CDR3nt: TGTGCCACCAGTGCGGATTCTAGCACAGATACGCAGTATTTT
abundance: -
len: 14
v_gene: TRBV24-1
d_gene: -
j_gene: TRBJ2-3

CDR3aa: CASSPPSWTGKTEAFF
CDR3nt: TGTGCCAGCAGTCCTCCTAGTTGGACGGGCAAGACTGAAGCTTTCTTT
abundance: -
len: 16
v_gene: TRBV28
d_gene: -
j_gene: TRBJ1-1

CDR3aa: CASSLPGRNGYTF
CDR3nt: TGTGCCAGCAGCTTGCCTGGGAGGAATGGCTACACCTTC
abundance: -
len: 13
v_gene: TRBV5-6
d_gene: -
j_gene: TRBJ1-2

CDR3aa: CASSLSLNTEAFF
CDR3nt: TGTGCCAGCAGTCTCTCGCTGAACACTGAAGCTTTCTTT
abundance: -
len: 13
v_gene: TRBV6-5
d_gene: -
j_gene: TRBJ1-1

CDR3aa: CASSLGTSGKPYEQYF
CDR3nt: TGTGCCAGCAGCCTCGGGACTAGCGGAAAACCGTACGAGCAGTACTTC
abundance: -
len: 16
v_gene: TRBV7-8
d_gene: TRBD2
j_gene: TRBJ2-7

CDR3aa: CAIMRGAGSNTEAFF
CDR3nt: TGTGCCATCATGCGGGGGGCGGGTTCCAACACTGAAGCTTTCTTT
abundance: -
len: 15
v_gene: TRBV10-3
d_gene: -
j_gene: TRBJ1-1

CDR3aa: CASSIGEESYNEQFF
CDR3nt: TGTGCCAGCAGCATAGGGGAGGAATCCTACAATGAGCAGTTCTTC
abundance: -
len: 15
v_gene: TRBV27
d_gene: -
j_gene: TRBJ2-1

CDR3aa: CASSISEASPLHF
CDR3nt: TGTGCCAGTAGTATCAGTGAGGCTTCACCCCTCCACTTT
abundance: -
len: 13
v_gene: TRBV19
d_gene: -
j_gene: TRBJ1-6

CDR3aa: CAWSEGASHGYEQYF
CDR3nt: TGTGCCTGGAGTGAAGGGGCTAGTCACGGGTACGAGCAGTACTTC
abundance: -
len: 15
v_gene: TRBV30
d_gene: -
j_gene: TRBJ2-7

CDR3aa: CASSPGLGYRYGSYEQYF
CDR3nt: TGTGCCAGCAGTCCAGGACTAGGATATCGTTACGGGTCCTACGAGCAGTACTTC
abundance: -
len: 18
v_gene: TRBV27
d_gene: TRBD2
j_gene: TRBJ2-7

CDR3aa: CASSFGQGPTYEQYF
CDR3nt: TGTGCCAGTAGTTTCGGACAGGGGCCTACCTACGAGCAGTACTTC
abundance: -
len: 15
v_gene: TRBV19
d_gene: TRBD1
j_gene: TRBJ2-7

CDR3aa: CAWRGQGVNQPQHF
CDR3nt: TGTGCCTGGAGGGGACAGGGGGTGAATCAGCCCCAGCATTTT
abundance: -
len: 14
v_gene: TRBV30
d_gene: TRBD1
j_gene: TRBJ1-5

CDR3aa: CATSDLKRSLTGELFF
CDR3nt: TGTGCCACCAGTGATTTAAAGCGGAGCCTCACCGGGGAGCTGTTTTTT
abundance: once
len: 16
v_gene: TRBV24-1
d_gene: -
j_gene: TRBJ2-2

CDR3aa: CASSSRRDRALKAFF
CDR3nt: TGTGCCAGCAGCTCTAGAAGGGACAGGGCTTTAAAGGCTTTCTTT
abundance: -
len: 15
v_gene: TRBV27
d_gene: TRBD1
j_gene: TRBJ1-1

CDR3aa: CASSLTLGLAFETQYF
CDR3nt: TGTGCCAGCAGTTTAACTCTTGGACTAGCGTTTGAGACCCAGTACTTC
abundance: -
len: 16
v_gene: TRBV27
d_gene: TRBD2
j_gene: TRBJ2-5

CDR3aa: CASSPPDRDYGYTF
CDR3nt: TGCGCCAGCAGCCCACCGGACAGAGACTATGGCTACACCTTC
abundance: -
len: 14
v_gene: TRBV5-1
d_gene: -
j_gene: TRBJ1-2

CDR3aa: CASSYSGIGGYTF
CDR3nt: TGTGCCAGCAGTTACTCGGGGATCGGTGGCTACACCTTC
abundance: -
len: 13
v_gene: TRBV6-2/TRBV6-3
d_gene: -
j_gene: TRBJ1-2

CDR3aa: CASSFVRSSTDTQYF
CDR3nt: TGTGCCAGCAGTTTTGTCCGGAGCAGCACAGATACGCAGTATTTT
abundance: -
len: 15
v_gene: TRBV28
d_gene: -
j_gene: TRBJ2-3

CDR3aa: CASSPGLLNTEAFF
CDR3nt: TGTGCCAGTAGTCCGGGACTGCTGAACACTGAAGCTTTCTTT
abundance: -
len: 14
v_gene: TRBV19
d_gene: -
j_gene: TRBJ1-1

CDR3aa: CASSEGSGRVPYEQYF
CDR3nt: TGTGCCAGCAGTGAAGGTAGCGGGAGGGTCCCCTACGAGCAGTACTTC
abundance: -
len: 16
v_gene: TRBV2
d_gene: TRBD2
j_gene: TRBJ2-7

CDR3aa: CAISESGQEYEQYF
CDR3nt: TGTGCCATCAGTGAGTCGGGACAGGAGTACGAGCAGTACTTC
abundance: -
len: 14
v_gene: TRBV10-3
d_gene: TRBD1
j_gene: TRBJ2-7

CDR3aa: CASSGGMNTEAFF
CDR3nt: TGTGCCAGTAGTGGGGGAATGAACACTGAAGCTTTCTTT
abundance: -
len: 13
v_gene: TRBV19
d_gene: -
j_gene: TRBJ1-1

CDR3aa: CATSRDRDPNSPLHF
CDR3nt: TGTGCCACCAGCAGGGATAGGGACCCTAATTCACCCCTCCACTTT
abundance: -
len: 15
v_gene: TRBV15
d_gene: -
j_gene: TRBJ1-6

CDR3aa: CASSQEVRGGELFF
CDR3nt: TGTGCCAGCAGCCAAGAGGTCCGCGGCGGGGAGCTGTTTTTT
abundance: -
len: 14
v_gene: TRBV3-1/TRBV3-2
d_gene: -
j_gene: TRBJ2-2

CDR3aa: CASSTGIYEQYF
CDR3nt: TGTGCCAGTAGTACAGGGATCTACGAGCAGTACTTC
abundance: once
len: 12
v_gene: TRBV19
d_gene: -
j_gene: TRBJ2-7

CDR3aa: CASSTEREKLFF
CDR3nt: TGTGCCAGCAGCACTGAGCGGGAAAAACTGTTTTTT
abundance: -
len: 12
v_gene: TRBV7-9
d_gene: -
j_gene: TRBJ1-4

CDR3aa: CASSVWVVGNQPQHF
CDR3nt: TGTGCCAGCAGTGTGTGGGTAGTGGGCAATCAGCCCCAGCATTTT
abundance: -
len: 15
v_gene: TRBV6-6
d_gene: -
j_gene: TRBJ1-5

CDR3aa: CASSLTNNEQFF
CDR3nt: TGTGCCAGCAGTTTAACGAACAATGAGCAGTTCTTC
abundance: once
len: 12
v_gene: TRBV6-2/TRBV6-3
d_gene: -
j_gene: TRBJ2-1

CDR3aa: CAWGAGGSIGYF
CDR3nt: TGTGCCTGGGGGGCAGGGGGCTCGATTGGGTACTTC
abundance: -
len: 12
v_gene: TRBV30
d_gene: TRBD1
j_gene: TRBJ2-7

CDR3aa: CASSRDEWVAGELFF
CDR3nt: TGTGCCAGCAGCCGGGACGAGTGGGTTGCCGGGGAGCTGTTTTTT
abundance: -
len: 15
v_gene: TRBV25-1
d_gene: -
j_gene: TRBJ2-2

CDR3aa: CAISDGSSASYEQYF
CDR3nt: TGTGCCATCAGTGACGGTTCTAGCGCGTCCTACGAGCAGTACTTC
abundance: once
len: 15
v_gene: TRBV10-3
d_gene: -
j_gene: TRBJ2-7

CDR3aa: CASSVGGSGSYNEQFF
CDR3nt: TGTGCCAGCAGCGTAGGGGGTAGCGGGAGCTACAATGAGCAGTTCTTC
abundance: once
len: 16
v_gene: TRBV9
d_gene: TRBD2
j_gene: TRBJ2-1

CDR3aa: CASSPQGAIGYGYTF
CDR3nt: TGTGCCAGCAGTCCTCAGGGGGCGATTGGGTATGGCTACACCTTC
abundance: -
len: 15
v_gene: TRBV28
d_gene: TRBD1
j_gene: TRBJ1-2

CDR3aa: CASSLNGGEVNEQFF
CDR3nt: TGTGCCAGCAGCCTAAACGGGGGCGAGGTAAATGAGCAGTTCTTC
abundance: -
len: 15
v_gene: TRBV7-2
d_gene: -
j_gene: TRBJ2-1

CDR3aa: CAWSLPRPGGANYGYTF
CDR3nt: TGTGCCTGGAGTTTGCCACGCCCGGGGGGGGCAAACTATGGCTACACCTTC
abundance: -
len: 17
v_gene: TRBV30
d_gene: -
j_gene: TRBJ1-2

CDR3aa: CSSDRGRGYEQFF
CDR3nt: TGCAGCTCTGACCGCGGGAGAGGCTATGAGCAGTTCTTC
abundance: -
len: 13
v_gene: TRBV29-1
d_gene: TRBD2
j_gene: TRBJ2-1

CDR3aa: CASSPTLTGELFF
CDR3nt: TGTGCCAGCAGCCCGACCCTCACCGGGGAGCTGTTTTTT
abundance: once
len: 13
v_gene: TRBV3-1/TRBV3-2
d_gene: -
j_gene: TRBJ2-2

CDR3aa: CATSRDLQGSGSPLHF
CDR3nt: TGTGCCACCAGCAGAGATCTGCAGGGGTCGGGTTCACCCCTCCACTTT
abundance: -
len: 16
v_gene: TRBV15
d_gene: -
j_gene: TRBJ1-6

CDR3aa: CASSPGSSPLHF
CDR3nt: TGTGCCAGCAGCCCCGGAAGTTCACCCCTCCACTTT
abundance: -
len: 12
v_gene: TRBV11-1
d_gene: -
j_gene: TRBJ1-6

CDR3aa: CASSRGARYEQYF
CDR3nt: TGTGCCAGCTCACGGGGGGCGCGGTACGAGCAGTACTTC
abundance: -
len: 13
v_gene: TRBV18
d_gene: -
j_gene: TRBJ2-7